These 20 T cell receptor beta chains share one sample of origin, sequenced in a study of T cell responses to AZD1222 COVID-19 vaccine. Assay used: immunoSEQ multiplex PCR; TCRdb lists only in-frame clones, some missing. Found here are some 110,000 clones, 82% of them singletons; the top ten hold around 5%. The material was peripheral blood, obtained on day 0 of AZD1222 vaccination. These receptors all stem from an adult in good health.

The chain joins TRBV7-2 to TRBJ2-7; 9 bases line up with TRBD1. Germline CDR1 SGHTA, CDR2 FQGNSA. The CDR3 runs to 14 residues. The trim removed 5 bases at V and 2 bases at J, leaving 4 bases unmatched. CDR3 coding DNA: TGTGCCAGCAGCCAGCGACAGGGGGCCTACGAGCAGTACTTC. Translated: CASSQRQGAYEQYF.

This clone was seen only once. The J gene is TRBJ2-1, the V gene TRBV27; 10 positions match TRBD2. The trim removed 2 bases at V and 7 bases at J, leaving 5 bases unmatched. Germline values: CDR1 MNHEY, CDR2 SMNVEV (reference sequence). The CDR3 extends over 15 amino acids. CDR3 coding DNA: TGTGCCAGCAGTTTAGGGCTAGCGGGGGTTAATGAGCAGTTCTTC. Encoded protein: CASSLGLAGVNEQFF.

The chain employs TRBV7-2 and TRBJ1-5; a possible D gene is TRBD1 (6 bases). The CDR3 sequence is 16 residues long. CDR1 and CDR2 (germline): SGHTA, FQGNSA. Between the trimmed V and J ends, which lost 5 bases and 7 bases, there was a span of 21 bases. CDR3 nucleotides: TGTGCCAGCAGCCCCGGGGGGCAGGGAGTACTCCAGCCCCAGCATTTT. This gives the protein CASSPGGQGVLQPQHF.

To note about this clone: Other nucleotide sequences from this sample produce the same CDR3. The chain combines TRBV5-6 with TRBJ1-1; no firm D call. The CDR3 is 13 residues long. Per germline, CDR1 SGHDT and CDR2 YYEEEE. Trimming cost V 2 bases and J 0 bases, with 5 bases left between them. The CDR3 DNA sequence: TGTGCCAGCAGCTTAGGAGTGAACACTGAAGCTTTCTTT. It specifies CASSLGVNTEAFF.

This chain links TRBV7-2 with TRBJ2-7; possible D gene TRBD2, 6 bases. Germline V gene data show CDR1 as SGHTA and CDR2 as FQGNSA. The CDR3 spans 15 residues. The germline V and J ends were trimmed by 0 bases and 4 bases, with 13 bases remaining between them. Here the CDR3 DNA reads TGTGCCAGCAGCTTAGCGGCGGTAGGGAGGTACGAGCAGTACTTC. Translating gives CASSLAAVGRYEQYF.

The genes are TRBV5-1 and TRBJ2-7; 7 bases map to TRBD1. This CDR3 is 15 amino acids long. The V gene's germline CDR1 is SGHRS and CDR2 YFSETQ. The V and J ends lost 0 bases and 3 bases, in that order; junction bases with no gene match: 6. CDR3 bases: TGCGCCAGCAGCTTGGCCGGGACAGAACACTACGAGCAGTACTTC. It is translated as CASSLAGTEHYEQYF.

The rearrangement uses TRBV5-1 and TRBJ2-2; D is undetermined. Trimming shortened V by 0 bases and J by 3 bases, and 9 bases separated the two germline ends. The germline CDR1 and CDR2 sequences are SGHRS and YFSETQ. The CDR3 is 15 amino acids. CDR3 DNA: TGCGCCAGCAGCTTGGCTAGATCAGACACCGGGGAGCTGTTTTTT. This codes for CASSLARSDTGELFF. The full variable domain, completed using reference TRBV5-1 and TRBJ2-2, is KAGVTQTPRYLIKTRGQQVTLSCSPISGHRSVSWYQQTPGQGLQFLFEYFSETQRNKGNFPGRFSGRQFSNSRSEMNVSTLELGDSALYLCASSLARSDTGELFFGEGSRLTVL.

The CDR3 DNA reads TGTGCCATCAGTGATCTTCTGGGCAGGAGAGAGGAGACCCAGTACTTC. As protein: CAISDLLGRREETQYF. The rearrangement joins TRBV10-3 to TRBJ2-5, with D unresolved. The CDR3 loop spans 16 amino acids. The ends were cut back, 3 bases at V and 5 bases at J, with 19 bases in the middle. Germline CDR1 and CDR2: ENHRY and SYGVKD.

The V gene is TRBV5-1, the J gene TRBJ2-7; unclear D gene. The V gene lost 2 bases and the J gene lost 2 bases, with 11 bases spanning the gap. The CDR3 has 14 residues. CDR1 is SGHRS and CDR2 is YFSETQ in the germline V gene. The CDR3: CASSLSRLAYEQYF. The DNA of the CDR3 is TGCGCCAGCAGCTTAAGTAGGTTGGCCTACGAGCAGTACTTC.

This chain's CDR3 is CASAYSRSYEQYF. DNA of the CDR3: TGCGCCAGCGCCTACTCCCGATCCTACGAGCAGTACTTC. The chain links TRBV5-1 to TRBJ2-7, with no clear D. Between the trimmed V and J ends, which lost 7 bases and 1 base, there was a span of 12 bases. Germline CDR1 reads SGHRS; CDR2 reads YFSETQ. There are 13 residues in the CDR3.

This clone has more than one count but fewer than ten. The chain is built from TRBV29-1 and TRBJ1-2; maybe TRBD1 (5 bases). Trimming shortened V by 2 bases and J by 4 bases, and 8 bases separated the two germline ends. CDR1 SQVTM and CDR2 ANQGSEA come from the germline V gene. CDR3 size: 12 residues. The CDR3, as DNA: TGCAGCGTTGAATTGGGGACCTATGGCTACACCTTC. Protein: CSVELGTYGYTF.

The V and J genes are TRBV9 and TRBJ2-2; 10 nucleotides agree with TRBD2. Unmatched junction bases numbered 7, after V lost 5 bases and J lost 0 bases. This CDR3 region has 17 residues. CDR1 is SGDLS and CDR2 is YYNGEE in the germline V gene. The CDR3 loop is CASRDLGLAANTGELFF. For the CDR3, the DNA is TGTGCCAGCAGGGATCTCGGACTAGCGGCGAACACCGGGGAGCTGTTTTTT. The full variable domain, its missing parts supplied by reference TRBV9 and TRBJ2-2, is DSGVTQTPKHLITATGQRVTLRCSPRSGDLSVYWYQQSLDQGLQFLIQYYNGEERAKGNILERFSAQQFPDLHSELNLSSLELGDSALYFCASRDLGLAANTGELFFGEGSRLTVL.

The V and J genes are TRBV9 and TRBJ2-5; D might be TRBD1 or TRBD2, each matching 5 bases. The CDR3 length is 15 residues. Between the trimmed V and J ends, which lost 0 bases and 5 bases, there was a span of 14 bases. The germline V gene encodes CDR1 SGDLS and CDR2 YYNGEE. The CDR3 nucleotides are TGTGCCAGCAGCGTAGGAACCTACGGGACGGAGACCCAGTACTTC. Translating gives CASSVGTYGTETQYF.

The chain recombines TRBV14 with TRBJ1-3; 11 nucleotides line up with TRBD1. The CDR3 runs to 18 residues. In germline, CDR1 is SGHDN, CDR2 FVKESK. Trimming took 4 bases from V and 0 from J; bases not matched to a gene: 8. DNA of the CDR3: TGTGCCAGCAGCCTCTTTGGACAGGGGGCCTCCTCTGGAAACACCATATATTTT. It translates to CASSLFGQGASSGNTIYF.

This sequence joins TRBV2 and TRBJ1-6; maybe TRBD1 (5 bases). The CDR3 covers 14 residues. Germline loops: CDR1 SNHLY, CDR2 FYNNEI. Trimming cost V 7 bases and J 5 bases, with 12 bases left between them. The CDR3: CASTEGANNSPLHF. The CDR3 nucleotides read TGTGCCAGCACCGAAGGGGCAAATAATTCACCCCTCCACTTT.

V is TRBV15 and J is TRBJ2-7; D is perhaps TRBD1 or TRBD2 (5 bases each). Germline V gives CDR1 LNHNV, CDR2 YYDKDF (reference sequence). Trimming shortened V by 1 base and J by 7 bases, and 17 bases separated the two germline ends. The CDR3 extends over 15 amino acids. In nucleotides, the CDR3 is TGTGCCACCAGCAGAGGTTACAGGTTCCGGAGGGAGCAGTACTTC. As protein: CATSRGYRFRREQYF.

CDR3 sequence reads: CAISDGTSGGIANTGELFF. CDR3 coding DNA: TGTGCCATCAGTGACGGGACTAGCGGGGGTATCGCGAACACCGGGGAGCTGTTTTTT. The chain is built from TRBV10-3 and TRBJ2-2; 14 bases agree with TRBD2. This CDR3 is 19 amino acids long. The V segment lost 3 bases and the J segment 0 bases; nucleotides outside the gene matches: 6. The germline V gene encodes CDR1 ENHRY and CDR2 SYGVKD.

This clone was picked up a small number of times. This chain links TRBV2 with TRBJ1-4, with no clear D. V was shortened by 4 bases and J by 8 bases, with 11 bases between the two germline ends. The CDR3 consists of 13 residues. The germline CDR1 and CDR2 sequences are SNHLY and FYNNEI. The CDR3 DNA follows: TGTGCCAGCAGTGGGGGTCTCCGGGAAAAACTGTTTTTT. This gives the protein CASSGGLREKLFF.

V is TRBV29-1 and J is TRBJ1-2, with TRBD1 identical over 9 bases. This CDR3 is built from 14 residues. The germline gives CDR1 SQVTM, CDR2 ANQGSEA. Germline trimming cut 3 bases from V and 7 bases from J; bases unmatched to any gene: 9. Written as DNA, the CDR3 is TGCAGCGTTGACCCCTGGGACAGGGATTTTGGCTACACCTTC. This gives the protein CSVDPWDRDFGYTF.

This chain connects TRBV2 to TRBJ1-2; D call uncertain. CDR3 length: 14 residues. Deletions cut 3 bases from V and 1 base from J, with 9 bases between. Germline V CDR1 and CDR2: SNHLY, FYNNEI. In DNA, the CDR3 is TGTGCCAGCAGTGATTTGACACTTAACTATGGCTACACCTTC. Residues: CASSDLTLNYGYTF.